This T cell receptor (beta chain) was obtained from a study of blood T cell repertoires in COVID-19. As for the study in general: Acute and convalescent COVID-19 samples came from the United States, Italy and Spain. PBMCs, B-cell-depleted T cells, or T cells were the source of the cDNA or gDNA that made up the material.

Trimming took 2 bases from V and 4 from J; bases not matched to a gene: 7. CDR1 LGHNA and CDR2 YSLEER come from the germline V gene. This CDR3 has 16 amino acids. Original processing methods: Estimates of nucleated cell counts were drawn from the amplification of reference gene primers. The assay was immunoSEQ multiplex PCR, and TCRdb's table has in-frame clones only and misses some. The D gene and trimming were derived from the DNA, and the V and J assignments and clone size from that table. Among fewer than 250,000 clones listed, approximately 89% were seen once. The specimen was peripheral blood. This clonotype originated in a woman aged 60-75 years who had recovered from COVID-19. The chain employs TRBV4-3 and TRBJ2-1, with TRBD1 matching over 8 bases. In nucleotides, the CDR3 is TGCGCCAGCAGCCAACAGTCAGGGGGCTGGTACAATGAGCAGTTCTTC. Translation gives CASSQQSGGWYNEQFF.